This TCR beta chain stems from a study of shared clonotypes between healthy human individuals. Looking at the study overall: CD4 naive and CD4 memory each took three plates per donor, while CD8 naive took two and CD8 memory one. The study's findings and limits: The low donor count limited represented genetic and exposure-history diversity. Investigators collected only blood, and repertoires in tissues likely differ.

Germline V gene lookup returns CDR1 SGHAT and CDR2 FQNNGV. Between the trimmed V and J ends, which lost 1 base and 3 bases, there was a span of 10 bases. The CDR3 is 14 amino acids. With regard to this clone: The antigen remains undetermined.

The method was immunoSEQ multiplex PCR; TCRdb's version includes in-frame clones alone and lacks a portion of them. This sample has 1,400,000 or so clones, with 97% to 99% found just once. This TCR came from a man aged 25 to 45 in good health. The V and J genes are TRBV11-2 and TRBJ2-7; D possibly corresponds to TRBD2 (5 bases). Material for sequencing was naive CD4+ T cells sorted from blood. Subset in this sample: CD45RA+ positively selected. The CDR3 sequence: CASSLALRDYEQYF. CDR3 sequence (DNA): TGTGCCAGCAGCTTAGCCCTGAGGGACTACGAGCAGTACTTC.